Each of the 23 T cell receptor beta chains below was sequenced from the same sample in a study of vaccination effects on CD4 cells after COVID-19. Their recognized antigens are unknown. Clones were read by immunoSEQ multiplex PCR, and TCRdb kept only the in-frame ones, dropping some. The data hold under 20,000 clones, with roughly 72% observed a single time. Peptide-pool stimulation followed by sequencing identified expanded antigen-specific CD4+ clonotypes in the ViraFEST assay. The authors isolated CD4+ T cells after around 9 days of culture. PCR showed that the person got SARS-CoV-2 infection at some point between March and December 2020. Source: CD4+ T cells from PBMCs cultured with SARS-CoV-2 spike peptides, taken before COVID-19 vaccination. These receptors originate from a human donor who had a prior SARS-CoV-2 infection.

The J gene is TRBJ2-2, the V gene TRBV24-1; D not certain. The length of the CDR3 is 15 residues. Trimming cost V 3 bases and J 3 bases, with 10 bases left between them. Germline-derived CDR1 and CDR2 are KGHDR and SFDVKD. CDR3 protein: CATSDGRIHTGELFF. DNA of the CDR3: TGTGCCACCAGTGATGGCCGGATACACACCGGGGAGCTGTTTTTT.

This clone was seen a few times. This chain uses TRBV19 with TRBJ1-5, with 7 bases lining up with TRBD1. Germline values: CDR1 LNHDA, CDR2 SQIVND (reference sequence). CDR3 length equals 14 residues. J was trimmed by 2 bases and V by 8 bases; bases with no gene match: 6. The CDR3 loop is CASGRQGGNQPQHF. The CDR3 DNA sequence: TGTGCCAGTGGCCGGCAGGGGGGCAATCAGCCCCAGCATTTT.

The chain links TRBV12-3 or TRBV12-4 to TRBJ2-1, with a tentative D call TRBD2 (6 bases). Trimming cost V 1 base and J 12 bases, with 10 bases left between them. The CDR3 has 12 residues. DNA for the CDR3: TGTGCCAGCAGTTTAGGAGGGCGGGGGCAGTTCTTC. Its protein product is CASSLGGRGQFF.

The chain couples TRBV24-1 to TRBJ1-2; TRBD1 matches 8 bases. V lost 4 bases and J lost 3; bases outside the gene matches: 6. Germline lookup yields CDR1 KGHDR and CDR2 SFDVKD. CDR3 size: 15 residues. The CDR3 loop is CATSDPQGADYGYTF. Written as DNA, the CDR3 is TGTGCCACCAGTGACCCGCAGGGGGCGGACTATGGCTACACCTTC.

J is TRBJ2-1 and V is TRBV5-3, with D tentatively TRBD2 (6 bases). TRBV5-3 is an ORF, and what it does is uncertain. V shed 10 bases and J shed 10 bases, with 21 bases lying between them. The CDR3 has 13 residues. This CDR3 reads CAGMGLPGFEQFF. CDR3 DNA: TGTGCCGGCATGGGACTTCCCGGGTTCGAGCAGTTCTTC.

The V gene is TRBV5-4, the J gene TRBJ2-1, with unresolved D. The length of the CDR3 is 14 residues. V was trimmed by 1 base and J by 5 bases, leaving 10 bases between them. CDR1 is SGHNT and CDR2 is YYREEE in the germline V gene (reference sequence). CDR3 in DNA: TGTGCCAGCAGCTTGCGCCTAAGAGACAATGAGCAGTTCTTC. It yields the protein CASSLRLRDNEQFF.

The chain employs TRBV18 and TRBJ2-1, with D possibly matching TRBD1 (6 bases). This CDR3 is built from 13 residues. Trimming removed 4 bases at V and 8 bases at J, with 12 bases between. Germline lookup yields CDR1 KGHSH and CDR2 LQKENI. In nucleotides, the CDR3 is TGTGCCAGCTCACTACGACAGGAGGATGAGCAGTTCTTC. Residues: CASSLRQEDEQFF.

The CDR3 region has the DNA TGTGCCAGCAGCTTAGCGTGGAGCGGGAACAATGAGCAGTTCTTC. As protein: CASSLAWSGNNEQFF. The chain links TRBV7-6 to TRBJ2-1, with TRBD2 matching 7 bases. The CDR3 has 15 residues. Germline CDR1 reads SGHVS; CDR2 reads FNYEAQ. V was clipped by 0 bases and J by 5 bases; unmatched bases: 4.

This chain connects TRBV24-1 to TRBJ1-2; D ambiguous. CDR3 length: 14 amino acids. CDR1 is KGHDR and CDR2 is SFDVKD in the germline V gene. V lost 3 bases and J lost 4, with 11 bases in between. In DNA form, the CDR3 reads TGTGCCACCAGTGATCCTGGAAAGTCCTATGGCTACACCTTC. It specifies CATSDPGKSYGYTF.

The chain uses TRBV4-1 and TRBJ1-4, with 8 bases fitting TRBD1. The CDR3 runs 18 residues. In germline, CDR1 is MGHRA, CDR2 YSYEKL. Trimming cost V 2 bases and J 7 bases; bases outside gene matches: 15. The CDR3, as DNA: TGCGCCAGCAGCCAATCGTATTTAGGGGGACAGGCGGGTGAAAAACTGTTTTTT. Amino acids: CASSQSYLGGQAGEKLFF.

The J gene is TRBJ1-4, the V gene TRBV27; unclear D gene. The CDR3 is 16 amino acids. The germline gives CDR1 MNHEY, CDR2 SMNVEV (reference sequence). Trimming cost V 6 bases and J 8 bases, with 22 bases left between them. The CDR3 reads CASSKSLGQRREKLFF. The CDR3 DNA sequence: TGTGCCAGCAGCAAAAGTCTAGGGCAGCGGAGGGAAAAACTGTTTTTT.

CDR3 coding DNA: TGTGCCAGCAGCCCGAGGACAGGAGAGGGGTTGACCTTC. Amino acid sequence: CASSPRTGEGLTF. This chain joins TRBV14 and TRBJ1-2; 7 nucleotides match TRBD1. The germline gives CDR1 SGHDN, CDR2 FVKESK. V was clipped by 4 bases and J by 14 bases; unmatched bases: 13. This CDR3 has 13 amino acids.

The table lists this clone with a count of one. The CDR3 spells CAINSGRGDTQYF. DNA of the CDR3: TGTGCCATCAATAGCGGGAGGGGAGATACGCAGTATTTT. The chain employs TRBV10-3 and TRBJ2-3, with 11 nucleotides matching TRBD2. The trim removed 7 bases at V and 5 bases at J, leaving 2 bases unmatched. From germline, CDR1 is ENHRY and CDR2 SYGVKD. This CDR3 contains 13 residues.

The chain carries TRBV7-9 and TRBJ2-1; 10 nucleotides agree with TRBD1. CDR1 and CDR2 from the germline V gene are SEHNR and FQNEAQ (reference sequence). CDR3 size: 16 residues. V was clipped by 3 bases and J by 8 bases; unmatched bases: 10. The CDR3 is CASSLRTGGFADEQFF. Here the CDR3 DNA reads TGTGCCAGCAGCTTGAGGACAGGGGGTTTTGCCGATGAGCAGTTCTTC.

The chain combines TRBV24-1 with TRBJ1-1, with TRBD1 matching 10 bases. CDR3 length: 13 residues. Germline values: CDR1 KGHDR, CDR2 SFDVKD. The trim removed 10 bases at V and 1 base at J, leaving 2 bases unmatched. CDR3 sequence: CATRQGANTEAFF. The CDR3 nucleotides read TGTGCCACGAGACAGGGGGCGAACACTGAAGCTTTCTTT.

Note on this clone: The junction departs from the called germline gene at one end, perhaps through a read error. J is TRBJ2-7 and V is TRBV7-7; 12 bases align to TRBD2. Germline CDR1 reads SSHAT; CDR2 reads FNYEAQ (reference sequence). The CDR3 is 19 residues long. The CDR3 sequence: CASSSIPLAGGPSSYEQYF. The CDR3 region has the DNA TGTGCTAGCAGCTCAATCCCACTAGCGGGAGGCCCTAGCTCCTACGAGCAGTACTTC. The complete variable domain, with remaining parts taken from reference TRBV7-7 and TRBJ2-7, reads GAGVSQSPRYKVTKRGQDVTLRCDPISSHATLYWYQQALGQGPEFLTYFNYEAQPDKSGLPSDRFSAERPEGSISTLTIQRTEQRDSAMYRCASSSIPLAGGPSSYEQYFGPGTRLTVT.

This chain connects TRBV2 to TRBJ1-6; a weak D match, TRBD1 (5 bases). CDR1 SNHLY and CDR2 FYNNEI come from the germline V gene. Trimming cost V 6 bases and J 4 bases, with 16 bases left between them. CDR3 size: 16 residues. CDR3 amino acids: CASRPVRDLYNSPLHF. The CDR3 nucleotides read TGTGCCAGCAGACCCGTGAGGGACTTATATAATTCACCCCTCCACTTT.

The rearrangement joins TRBV29-1 to TRBJ1-1, with unresolved D. The CDR3 is made up of 13 amino acids. Germline CDR1 is SQVTM and CDR2 is ANQGSEA. V dropped 5 bases and J dropped 7 bases, with 17 bases sitting between them. The CDR3 DNA follows: TGCAGCGTTACAAGTAGATTTGGCCATGAAGCTTTCTTT. Residues: CSVTSRFGHEAFF. Filled out from reference TRBV29-1 and TRBJ1-1, the complete variable domain reads SAVISQKPSRDICQRGTSLTIQCQVDSQVTMMFWYRQQPGQSLTLIATANQGSEATYESGFVIDKFPISRPNLTFSTLTVSNMSPEDSSIYLCSVTSRFGHEAFFGQGTRLTVV.

This clone was detected a few times. This chain uses TRBV19 with TRBJ1-2; D might be TRBD1 (6 bases). Germline-derived CDR1 and CDR2 are LNHDA and SQIVND (reference sequence). The CDR3 totals 15 residues. Trimming took off 9 bases at V and 8 bases at J, with 25 bases between the two ends. The CDR3 loop is CASTPGGHTPRGYTF. Written as DNA, the CDR3 is TGTGCCAGCACACCCGGGGGACACACCCCGCGGGGCTACACCTTC.

The genes are TRBV5-6 and TRBJ1-5; TRBD1 might be the D (5 bases). Per the germline V gene, CDR1 is SGHDT and CDR2 is YYEEEE. This CDR3 has 14 amino acids. Trimming shortened V by 5 bases and J by 5 bases, and 14 bases separated the two germline ends. The CDR3 DNA reads TGTGCCAGCAGGCGGTGGGACCGTTATCAGCCCCAGCATTTT. It encodes CASRRWDRYQPQHF.

This clone was picked up a small number of times. This rearrangement joins TRBV5-1 to TRBJ2-2; TRBD1 aligns across 8 bases. Germline lookup yields CDR1 SGHRS and CDR2 YFSETQ. With V trimmed by 4 bases and J by 4 bases, 9 bases remained unmatched. The CDR3 is 16 amino acids. The CDR3 spells CASSPGQGFGTGELFF. The DNA for the CDR3 is TGCGCCAGCAGCCCAGGACAGGGATTCGGCACCGGGGAGCTGTTTTTT.

The J gene is TRBJ2-1, the V gene TRBV18, with TRBD2 matching 14 bases. The CDR3 runs 15 residues. Germline V gives CDR1 KGHSH, CDR2 LQKENI. J was trimmed by 8 bases and V by 6 bases; bases with no gene match: 6. In nucleotides, the CDR3 is TGTGCCAGCTCGGGAGGACTAGCGGGGGGCGATGAGCAGTTCTTC. Its protein product is CASSGGLAGGDEQFF.

V and J are TRBV4-2 and TRBJ1-4; a possible D gene is TRBD1 (5 bases). Germline V gene data show CDR1 as LGHNA and CDR2 as YNFKEQ. Trimming removed 3 bases from V and 3 bases from J, with 11 bases in between. The CDR3 loop spans 15 amino acids. The CDR3 protein is CASSHLGESNEKLFF. CDR3 nucleotides: TGTGCCAGCAGCCATCTGGGGGAGTCTAATGAAAAACTGTTTTTT.